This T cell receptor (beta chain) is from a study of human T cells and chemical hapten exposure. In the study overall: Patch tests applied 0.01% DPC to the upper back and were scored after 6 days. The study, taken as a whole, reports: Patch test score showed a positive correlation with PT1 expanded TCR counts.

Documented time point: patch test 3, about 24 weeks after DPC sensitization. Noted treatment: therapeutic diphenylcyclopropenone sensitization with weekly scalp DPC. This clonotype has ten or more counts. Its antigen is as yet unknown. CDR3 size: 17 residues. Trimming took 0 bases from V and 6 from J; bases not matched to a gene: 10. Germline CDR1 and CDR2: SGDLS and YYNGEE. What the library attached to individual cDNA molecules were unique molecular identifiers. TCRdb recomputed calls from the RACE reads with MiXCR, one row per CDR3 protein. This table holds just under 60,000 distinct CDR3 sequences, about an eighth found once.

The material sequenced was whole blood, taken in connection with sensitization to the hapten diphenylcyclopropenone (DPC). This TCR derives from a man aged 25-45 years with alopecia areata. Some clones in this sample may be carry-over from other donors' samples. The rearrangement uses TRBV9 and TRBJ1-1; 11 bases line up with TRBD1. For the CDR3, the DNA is TGTGCCAGCAGCGTAGGGGACCGGACAGGGGGCGACGCTGAAGCTTTCTTT. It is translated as CASSVGDRTGGDAEAFF.